The 21 T cell receptor beta chains below all came from one sample that was sequenced in a study of cytomegalovirus exposure and HLA in healthy donors. A multiplex PCR was run with 60 Vbeta primers and 13 Jbeta primers. Assay used: immunoSEQ multiplex PCR; TCRdb lists only in-frame clones, some missing. The sample records 170,000 or so clones, 80% being singletons. Source material: PBMCs. The receptors shown here come from a man in his thirties or forties in good health and CMV-seropositive.

This chain links TRBV6-6 with TRBJ2-3, with D possibly matching TRBD1 (5 bases). Trimming shortened V by 2 bases and J by 3 bases, and 15 bases separated the two germline ends. The CDR3 totals 16 residues. The germline V gene has CDR1 MNHNY and CDR2 SVGAGI (reference sequence). CDR3 in DNA: TGTGCCAGCAGTTACGGGCAGGGCAGTAGGACAGATACGCAGTATTTT. Encoded protein: CASSYGQGSRTDTQYF.

The chain is built from TRBV2 and TRBJ2-4; 7 bases agree with TRBD2. The CDR3 consists of 14 residues. Losses at the gene ends were 9 bases for V and 0 bases for J; bases not matched to a gene: 5. CDR1 and CDR2 from the germline V gene are SNHLY and FYNNEI. The CDR3 bases are TGTGCCAGTACTAGCGACTCAGCCAAAAACATTCAGTACTTC. It is translated as CASTSDSAKNIQYF.

This chain links TRBV5-1 with TRBJ2-3; possibly TRBD2 for D (5 bases). Germline loops: CDR1 SGHRS, CDR2 YFSETQ. The ends were cut back, 0 bases at V and 0 bases at J, with 11 bases in the middle. This CDR3 comprises 16 residues. The CDR3 is CASSLAGGTSTDTQYF. For the CDR3, the DNA is TGCGCCAGCAGCTTGGCCGGAGGTACTAGCACAGATACGCAGTATTTT.

This clone was observed a few times. V usage is TRBV6-6 and J usage is TRBJ1-1; D is perhaps TRBD1 (5 bases). The CDR3 runs to 15 residues. The germline CDR1 and CDR2 sequences are MNHNY and SVGAGI (reference sequence). V shed 5 bases and J shed 2 bases, with 15 bases lying between them. This chain's CDR3 is CASSRILRANTEAFF. The CDR3 DNA sequence: TGTGCCAGCAGTCGTATACTCAGGGCTAACACTGAAGCTTTCTTT.

This chain joins TRBV11-2 and TRBJ2-3; 8 bases agree with TRBD2. The germline gives CDR1 SGHAT, CDR2 FQNNGV. V gave up 0 bases and J gave up 6 bases; unmatched junction bases: 8. The CDR3 totals 16 residues. The CDR3 reads CASSLDRAGGRDTQYF. CDR3 sequence (DNA): TGTGCCAGCAGCTTAGATCGCGCGGGGGGCCGGGATACGCAGTATTTT.

The chain recombines TRBV9 with TRBJ1-2; a possible D gene is TRBD1 (6 bases). Trimming took 0 bases from V and 3 from J, leaving 12 bases between them. Germline V lookup: CDR1 SGDLS, CDR2 YYNGEE. There are 15 residues in the CDR3. As DNA, the CDR3 is TGTGCCAGCAGCGTAGGTCAGGACAGCTACTATGGCTACACCTTC. This codes for CASSVGQDSYYGYTF.

J is TRBJ1-1 and V is TRBV6-1; D unresolved. V lost 1 base and J 0 bases, leaving 12 bases between the germline ends. The CDR3 length is 16 residues. Germline values: CDR1 MNHNS, CDR2 SASEGT. This CDR3 is CASSEETSYMNTEAFF. The CDR3 DNA follows: TGTGCCAGCAGTGAAGAGACATCTTACATGAACACTGAAGCTTTCTTT.

The V and J genes are TRBV19 and TRBJ2-7; D might be TRBD1 (5 bases). Germline values: CDR1 LNHDA, CDR2 SQIVND (reference sequence). With 4 bases removed from V and 4 bases from J, the gap between germline ends came to 8 bases. This CDR3 has 12 residues. The CDR3 DNA reads TGTGCCAGTAGTAGTGACAGTTACGAGCAGTACTTC. Encoded protein: CASSSDSYEQYF.

V usage is TRBV9 and J usage is TRBJ2-7; TRBD1 matches 9 bases. The CDR3 is made up of 15 amino acids. Germline trimming cut 0 bases from V and 1 base from J; bases unmatched to any gene: 2. Germline CDR1 and CDR2: SGDLS and YYNGEE. The CDR3 DNA follows: TGTGCCAGCAGCGTAGCCGGGACAGGGTCCTACGAGCAGTACTTC. It codes for CASSVAGTGSYEQYF.

This chain connects TRBV29-1 to TRBJ2-5, with 8 bases aligning to TRBD1. After removal of 4 bases from V and 5 bases from J, the junction contained 12 bases not matched to a gene. CDR1 and CDR2 from the germline V gene are SQVTM and ANQGSEA. The CDR3 has 15 amino acids. CDR3: CSVANYPGGGETQYF. In DNA form, the CDR3 reads TGCAGCGTTGCGAATTATCCAGGGGGCGGGGAGACCCAGTACTTC.

The rearrangement joins TRBV6-6 to TRBJ1-1; a possible D gene is TRBD1 (5 bases). Germline V gives CDR1 MNHNY, CDR2 SVGAGI (reference sequence). Between the trimmed V and J ends, which lost 2 bases and 4 bases, there was a span of 11 bases. CDR3 size: 14 residues. This CDR3 is CASSYRGDGTEAFF. CDR3 DNA: TGTGCCAGCAGTTACAGGGGCGACGGCACTGAAGCTTTCTTT.

J is TRBJ1-5 and V is TRBV27, with TRBD1 matching 9 bases. Trimming cost V 11 bases and J 6 bases; bases outside gene matches: 14. Germline V gene lookup returns CDR1 MNHEY and CDR2 SMNVEV (reference sequence). This CDR3 contains 15 residues. In nucleotides, the CDR3 is TGTGCCTCGGGGAACAGGGGGCTAGCAGGTCAGCCCCAGCATTTT. Its protein product is CASGNRGLAGQPQHF.

The chain links TRBV6-5 to TRBJ1-6; maybe TRBD1 (6 bases). Trimming removed 8 bases from V and 9 bases from J, with 14 bases in between. The CDR3 consists of 13 residues. Germline loops: CDR1 MNHEY, CDR2 SVGAGI. CDR3 protein: CASGKQGSSPLHF. DNA for the CDR3: TGTGCCAGCGGGAAGCAGGGGTCTTCACCCCTCCACTTT.

The CDR3 DNA sequence: TGTGCCAGCAGTGAATGGGGAGGACAGGATGGCTATGGCTACACCTTC. Amino acids: CASSEWGGQDGYGYTF. The chain combines TRBV25-1 with TRBJ1-2, with 7 positions matching TRBD1. The germline V gene encodes CDR1 MGHDK and CDR2 SYGVNS. V was clipped by 1 base and J by 4 bases; unmatched bases: 9. The CDR3 is made up of 16 amino acids.

This chain joins TRBV19 and TRBJ1-5; possible D gene TRBD1, 6 bases. V lost 2 bases and J 11 bases, leaving 13 bases between the germline ends. CDR3 length: 13 residues. The V gene's germline CDR1 is LNHDA and CDR2 SQIVND (reference sequence). CDR3 in amino acids: CASSISSGTTQHF. The CDR3 region has the DNA TGTGCCAGTAGTATATCCTCCGGGACAACCCAGCATTTT.

The chain joins TRBV5-4 to TRBJ2-7; perhaps TRBD1 as D (5 bases). CDR3 length equals 13 residues. Trimming pared 0 bases from V and 2 bases from J, leaving 6 bases between. Germline CDR1 SGHNT, CDR2 YYREEE (reference sequence). CDR3 protein: CASSLDRTYEQYF. For the CDR3, the DNA is TGTGCCAGCAGCTTGGACAGGACCTACGAGCAGTACTTC.

The rearrangement joins TRBV30 to TRBJ2-5; TRBD1 matches at 8 bases. The V and J ends lost 0 bases and 2 bases, in that order; junction bases with no gene match: 5. CDR1 is GTSNPN and CDR2 is SVGIG in the germline V gene (reference sequence). The CDR3 has 15 amino acids. The CDR3 protein is CAWSVHGTGQETQYF. CDR3 bases: TGTGCCTGGAGTGTACATGGGACAGGTCAAGAGACCCAGTACTTC. Supplemented by reference TRBV30 and TRBJ2-5, the full variable domain reads SQTIHQWPATLVQPVGSPLSLECTVEGTSNPNLYWYRQAAGRGLQLLFYSVGIGQISSEVPQNLSASRPQDRQFILSSKKLLLSDSGFYLCAWSVHGTGQETQYFGPGTRLLVL.

V usage is TRBV4-2 and J usage is TRBJ2-7; TRBD2 matches 14 bases. The CDR3 has 19 amino acids. Germline-derived CDR1 and CDR2 are LGHNA and YNFKEQ. Unmatched junction bases numbered 11, after V lost 2 bases and J lost 2 bases. CDR3 DNA: TGTGCCAGCAGCCAAAAATTGGCGGGACTAGCGGGGGAGCCCTACGAGCAGTACTTC. It is translated as CASSQKLAGLAGEPYEQYF.

This clone was seen only once. The gene calls are TRBV5-1 and TRBJ1-2; D is unresolved. V was trimmed by 5 bases and J by 3 bases, leaving 8 bases between them. CDR1 is SGHRS, CDR2 YFSETQ, per germline. The CDR3 totals 12 residues. This chain's CDR3 is CASRSGYYGYTF. CDR3 DNA sequence: TGCGCCAGCAGGTCGGGTTACTATGGCTACACCTTC.

The V and J genes are TRBV7-2 and TRBJ1-1; D unresolved. The germline CDR1 and CDR2 sequences are SGHTA and FQGNSA. V was clipped by 6 bases and J by 0 bases, with 14 bases between them. The CDR3 covers 15 residues. The CDR3 spells CASRGDSWMNTEAFF. In DNA form, the CDR3 reads TGTGCCAGCAGGGGTGACTCATGGATGAACACTGAAGCTTTCTTT.

This chain connects TRBV7-9 to TRBJ2-3; TRBD2 agrees at 11 bases. Unmatched junction bases numbered 15, after V lost 5 bases and J lost 2 bases. The CDR3 sequence is 19 residues long. Germline V gene data show CDR1 as SEHNR and CDR2 as FQNEAQ (reference sequence). The CDR3, as DNA: TGTGCCAGCAGCGAGAAGGTTTGGTCTAGCGGGGGGCTCACAGATACGCAGTATTTT. Translated, it gives CASSEKVWSSGGLTDTQYF.